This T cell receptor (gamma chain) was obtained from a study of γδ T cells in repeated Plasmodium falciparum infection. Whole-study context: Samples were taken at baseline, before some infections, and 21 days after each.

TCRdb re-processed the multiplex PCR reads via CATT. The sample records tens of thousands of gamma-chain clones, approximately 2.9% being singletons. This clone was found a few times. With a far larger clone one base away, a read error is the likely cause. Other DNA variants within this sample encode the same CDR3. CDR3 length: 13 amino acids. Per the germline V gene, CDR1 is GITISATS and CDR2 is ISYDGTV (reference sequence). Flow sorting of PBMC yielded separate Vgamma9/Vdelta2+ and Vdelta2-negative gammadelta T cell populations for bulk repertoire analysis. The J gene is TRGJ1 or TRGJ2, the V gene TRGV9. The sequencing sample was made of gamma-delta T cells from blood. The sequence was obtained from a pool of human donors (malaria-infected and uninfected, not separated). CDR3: CALWDPWNYKKLF. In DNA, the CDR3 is TGTGCCCTGTGGGACCCATGGAATTATAAGAAACTCTTT.